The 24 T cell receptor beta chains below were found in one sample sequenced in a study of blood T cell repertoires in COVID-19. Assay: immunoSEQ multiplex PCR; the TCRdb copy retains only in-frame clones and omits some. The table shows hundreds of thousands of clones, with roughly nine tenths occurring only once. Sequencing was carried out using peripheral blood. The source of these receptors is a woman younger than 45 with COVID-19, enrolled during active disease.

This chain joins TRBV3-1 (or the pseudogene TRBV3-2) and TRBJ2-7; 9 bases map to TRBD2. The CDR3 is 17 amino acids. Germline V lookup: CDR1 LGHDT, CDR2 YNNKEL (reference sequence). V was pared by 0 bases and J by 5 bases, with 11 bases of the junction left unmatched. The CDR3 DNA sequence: TGTGCCAGCAGCCAAGATCACGGCGGGAGGGCGAGGGACGAGCAGTACTTC. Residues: CASSQDHGGRARDEQYF.

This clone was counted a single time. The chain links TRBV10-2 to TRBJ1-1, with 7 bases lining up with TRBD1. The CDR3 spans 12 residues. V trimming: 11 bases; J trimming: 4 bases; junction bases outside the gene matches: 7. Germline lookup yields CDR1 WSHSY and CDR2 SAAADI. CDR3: CAVRGTVTEAFF. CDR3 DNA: TGCGCCGTCCGAGGGACAGTCACTGAAGCTTTCTTT.

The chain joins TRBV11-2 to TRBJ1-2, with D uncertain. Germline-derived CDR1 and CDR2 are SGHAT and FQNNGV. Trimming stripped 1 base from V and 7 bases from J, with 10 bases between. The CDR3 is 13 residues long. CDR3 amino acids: CASSLVAGTGYTF. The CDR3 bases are TGTGCCAGCAGCTTAGTGGCAGGAACTGGCTACACCTTC.

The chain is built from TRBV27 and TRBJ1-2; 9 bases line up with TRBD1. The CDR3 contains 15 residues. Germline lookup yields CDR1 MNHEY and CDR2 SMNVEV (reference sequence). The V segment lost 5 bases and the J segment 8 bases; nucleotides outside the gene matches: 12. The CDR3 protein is CASSPGPGTGTGYTF. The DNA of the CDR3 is TGTGCCAGCAGTCCAGGTCCCGGGACAGGGACCGGCTACACCTTC.

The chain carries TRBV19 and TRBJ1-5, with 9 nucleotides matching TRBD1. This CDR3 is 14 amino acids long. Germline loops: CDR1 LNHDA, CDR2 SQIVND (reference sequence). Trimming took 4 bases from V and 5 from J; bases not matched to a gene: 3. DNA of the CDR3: TGTGCCAGTAGTACATACAGGGGGCATCAGCCCCAGCATTTT. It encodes CASSTYRGHQPQHF.

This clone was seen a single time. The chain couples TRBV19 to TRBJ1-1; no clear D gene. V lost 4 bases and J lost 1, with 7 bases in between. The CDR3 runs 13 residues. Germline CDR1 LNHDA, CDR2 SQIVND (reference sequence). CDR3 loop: CASSSRWNTEAFF. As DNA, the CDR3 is TGTGCCAGTAGTAGCCGGTGGAACACTGAAGCTTTCTTT. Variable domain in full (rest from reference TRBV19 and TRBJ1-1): DGGITQSPKYLFRKEGQNVTLSCEQNLNHDAMYWYRQDPGQGLRLIYYSQIVNDFQKGDIAEGYSVSREKKESFPLTVTSAQKNPTAFYLCASSSRWNTEAFFGQGTRLTVV.

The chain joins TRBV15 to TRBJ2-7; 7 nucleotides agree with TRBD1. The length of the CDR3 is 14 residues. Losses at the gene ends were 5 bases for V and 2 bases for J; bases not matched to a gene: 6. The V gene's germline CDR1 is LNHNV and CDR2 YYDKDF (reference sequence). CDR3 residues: CATSFGQAAYEQYF. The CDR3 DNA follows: TGTGCCACCAGCTTCGGACAGGCCGCCTACGAGCAGTACTTC.

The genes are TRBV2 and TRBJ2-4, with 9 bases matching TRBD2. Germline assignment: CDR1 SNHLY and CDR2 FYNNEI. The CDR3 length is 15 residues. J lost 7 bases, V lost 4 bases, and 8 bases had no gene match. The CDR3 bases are TGTGCCAGCAGTGGTCTTAGCGGGGGCGGGAACATTCAGTACTTC. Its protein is CASSGLSGGGNIQYF.

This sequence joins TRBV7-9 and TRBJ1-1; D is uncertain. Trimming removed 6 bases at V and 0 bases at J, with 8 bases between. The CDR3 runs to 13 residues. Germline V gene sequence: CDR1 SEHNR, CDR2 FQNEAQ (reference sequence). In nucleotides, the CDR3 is TGTGCCAGCAGGCAGACACTGAACACTGAAGCTTTCTTT. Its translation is CASRQTLNTEAFF. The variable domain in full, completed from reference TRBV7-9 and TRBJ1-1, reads DTGVSQNPRHKITKRGQNVTFRCDPISEHNRLYWYRQTLGQGPEFLTYFQNEAQLEKSRLLSDRFSAERPKGSFSTLEIQRTEQGDSAMYLCASRQTLNTEAFFGQGTRLTVV.

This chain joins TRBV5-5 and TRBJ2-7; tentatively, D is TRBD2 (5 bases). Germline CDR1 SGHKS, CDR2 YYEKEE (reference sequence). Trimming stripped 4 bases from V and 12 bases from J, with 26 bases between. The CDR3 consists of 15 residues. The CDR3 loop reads CASSPEDWALPGWYF. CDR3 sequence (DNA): TGTGCCAGCAGCCCTGAGGACTGGGCACTACCTGGGTGGTACTTC.

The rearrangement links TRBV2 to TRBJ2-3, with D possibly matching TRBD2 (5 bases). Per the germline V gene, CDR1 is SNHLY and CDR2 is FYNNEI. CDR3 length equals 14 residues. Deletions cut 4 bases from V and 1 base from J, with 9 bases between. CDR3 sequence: CASSVGSGTDTQYF. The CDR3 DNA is TGTGCCAGCAGTGTGGGTAGCGGCACAGATACGCAGTATTTT.

The CDR3 bases are TGTGCCACTAGAGGCCCCTATAATTCACCCCTCCACTTT. Its translation: CATRGPYNSPLHF. The chain employs TRBV6-5 and TRBJ1-6; D remains unclear. Germline assignment: CDR1 MNHEY and CDR2 SVGAGI. The length of the CDR3 is 13 residues. V shed 10 bases and J shed 2 bases, with 9 bases lying between them.

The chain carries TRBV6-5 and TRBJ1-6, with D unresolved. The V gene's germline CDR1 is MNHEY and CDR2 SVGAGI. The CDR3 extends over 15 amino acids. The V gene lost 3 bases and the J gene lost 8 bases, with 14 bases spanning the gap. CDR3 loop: CASSYGGDLDSPLHF. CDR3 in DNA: TGTGCCAGCAGTTATGGCGGGGATCTTGATTCACCCCTCCACTTT.

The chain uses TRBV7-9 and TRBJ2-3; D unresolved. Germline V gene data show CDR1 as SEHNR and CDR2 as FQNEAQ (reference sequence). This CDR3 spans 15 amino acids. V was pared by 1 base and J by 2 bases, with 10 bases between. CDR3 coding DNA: TGTGCCAGCAGCTTAGTGAGTTCTAACACAGATACGCAGTATTTT. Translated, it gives CASSLVSSNTDTQYF.

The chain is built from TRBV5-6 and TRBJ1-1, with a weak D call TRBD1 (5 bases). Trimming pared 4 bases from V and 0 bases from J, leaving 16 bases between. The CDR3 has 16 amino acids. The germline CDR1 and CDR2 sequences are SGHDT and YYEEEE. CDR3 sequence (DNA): TGTGCCAGCAGCCTCGTACTGGGACTTATGAACACTGAAGCTTTCTTT. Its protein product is CASSLVLGLMNTEAFF.

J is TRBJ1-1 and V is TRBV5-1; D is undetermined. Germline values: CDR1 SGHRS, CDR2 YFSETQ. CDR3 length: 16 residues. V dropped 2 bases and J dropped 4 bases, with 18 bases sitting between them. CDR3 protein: CASSFRLRTEGTEAFF. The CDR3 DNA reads TGCGCCAGCAGCTTCCGTCTCAGGACGGAGGGCACTGAAGCTTTCTTT.

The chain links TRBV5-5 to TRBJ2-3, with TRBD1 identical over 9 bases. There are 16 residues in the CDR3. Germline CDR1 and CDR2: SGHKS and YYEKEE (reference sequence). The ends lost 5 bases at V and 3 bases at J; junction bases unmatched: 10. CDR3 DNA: TGTGCCAGCAGTGTTGGACAGGGGTTTGGTACAGATACGCAGTATTTT. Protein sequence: CASSVGQGFGTDTQYF.

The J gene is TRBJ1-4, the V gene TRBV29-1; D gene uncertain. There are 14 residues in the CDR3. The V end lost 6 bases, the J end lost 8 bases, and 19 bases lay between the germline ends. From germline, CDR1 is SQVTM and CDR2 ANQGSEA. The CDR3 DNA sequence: TGCAGCGTCGGTACGGGTGGTGGTAACGAAAAACTGTTTTTT. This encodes CSVGTGGGNEKLFF.

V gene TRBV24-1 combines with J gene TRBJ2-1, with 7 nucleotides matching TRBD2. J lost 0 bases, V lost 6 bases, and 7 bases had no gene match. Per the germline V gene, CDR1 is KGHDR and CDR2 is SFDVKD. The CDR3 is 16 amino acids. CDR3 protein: CATSSAGGSSYNEQFF. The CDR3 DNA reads TGTGCCACCAGTTCCGCGGGCGGGAGCTCCTACAATGAGCAGTTCTTC.

The CDR3 DNA is TGTGCCAGCAGACCCCGGACTAGCGGGGGTACCTACGAGCAGTACTTC. This codes for CASRPRTSGGTYEQYF. This chain links TRBV5-8 with TRBJ2-7; 13 positions match TRBD2. V was pared by 5 bases and J by 2 bases, with 7 bases of the junction left unmatched. Germline loops: CDR1 SGHTS, CDR2 YDEGEE. The length of the CDR3 is 16 residues.

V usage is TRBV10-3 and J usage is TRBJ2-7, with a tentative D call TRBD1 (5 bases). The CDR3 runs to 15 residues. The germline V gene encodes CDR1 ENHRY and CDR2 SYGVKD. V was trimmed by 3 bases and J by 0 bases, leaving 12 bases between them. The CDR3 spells CAISDGAGYSYEQYF. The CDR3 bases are TGTGCCATCAGTGATGGGGCAGGCTACTCCTACGAGCAGTACTTC.

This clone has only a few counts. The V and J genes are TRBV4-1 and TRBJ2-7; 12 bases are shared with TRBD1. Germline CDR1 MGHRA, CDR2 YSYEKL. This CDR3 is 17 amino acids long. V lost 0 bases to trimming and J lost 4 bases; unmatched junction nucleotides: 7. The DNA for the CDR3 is TGCGCCAGCAGCCAAGAAGGGGGACAGGGGGCGAGGTACGAGCAGTACTTC. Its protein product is CASSQEGGQGARYEQYF.

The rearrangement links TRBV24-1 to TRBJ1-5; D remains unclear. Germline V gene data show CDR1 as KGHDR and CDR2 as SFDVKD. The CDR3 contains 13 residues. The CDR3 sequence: CPVWARGNQPQHF. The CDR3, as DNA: TGTCCCGTCTGGGCGCGAGGCAATCAGCCCCAGCATTTT.

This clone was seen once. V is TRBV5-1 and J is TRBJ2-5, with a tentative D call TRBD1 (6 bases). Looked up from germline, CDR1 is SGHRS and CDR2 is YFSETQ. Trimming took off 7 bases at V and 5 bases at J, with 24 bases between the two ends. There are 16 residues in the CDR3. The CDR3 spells CASRLNRRQGRETQYF. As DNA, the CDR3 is TGCGCCAGCCGACTGAACCGGCGGCAGGGGCGGGAGACCCAGTACTTC. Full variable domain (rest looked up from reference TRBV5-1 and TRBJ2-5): KAGVTQTPRYLIKTRGQQVTLSCSPISGHRSVSWYQQTPGQGLQFLFEYFSETQRNKGNFPGRFSGRQFSNSRSEMNVSTLELGDSALYLCASRLNRRQGRETQYFGPGTRLLVL.